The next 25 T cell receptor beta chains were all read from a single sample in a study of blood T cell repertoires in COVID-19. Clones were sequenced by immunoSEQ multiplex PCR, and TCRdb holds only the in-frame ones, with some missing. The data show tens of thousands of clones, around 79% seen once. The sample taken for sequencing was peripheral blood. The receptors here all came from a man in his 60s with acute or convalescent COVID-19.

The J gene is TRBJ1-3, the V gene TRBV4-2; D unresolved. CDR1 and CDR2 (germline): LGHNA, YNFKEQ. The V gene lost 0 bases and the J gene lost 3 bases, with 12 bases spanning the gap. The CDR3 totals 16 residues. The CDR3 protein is CASSQDSTVNGNTIYF. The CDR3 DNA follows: TGTGCCAGCAGCCAAGATTCTACAGTCAATGGAAACACCATATATTTT.

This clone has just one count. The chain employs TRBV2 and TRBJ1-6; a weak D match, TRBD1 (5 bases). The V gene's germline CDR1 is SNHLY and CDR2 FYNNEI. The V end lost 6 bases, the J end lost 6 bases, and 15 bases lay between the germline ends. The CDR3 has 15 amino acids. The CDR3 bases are TGTGCCAGCAGCCCCCTGCGGGGGAGTAATTCACCCCTCCACTTT. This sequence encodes CASSPLRGSNSPLHF.

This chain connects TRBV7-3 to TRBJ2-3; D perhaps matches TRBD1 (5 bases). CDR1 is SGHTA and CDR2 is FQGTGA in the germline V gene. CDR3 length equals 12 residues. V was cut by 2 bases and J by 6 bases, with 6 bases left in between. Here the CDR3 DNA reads TGTGCCAGCAGCTTATGGGGCGATACGCAGTATTTT. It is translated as CASSLWGDTQYF.

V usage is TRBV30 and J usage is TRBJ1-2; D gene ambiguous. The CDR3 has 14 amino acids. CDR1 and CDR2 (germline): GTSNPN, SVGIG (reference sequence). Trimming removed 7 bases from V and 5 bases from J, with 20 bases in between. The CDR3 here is CAFKPGPGEYGYTF. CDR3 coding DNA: TGTGCCTTTAAACCGGGCCCTGGGGAGTATGGCTACACCTTC.

CDR3 in DNA: TGTGCCAGCAGTTTGACACTTTTGAACACTGAAGCTTTCTTT. Translation: CASSLTLLNTEAFF. The chain employs TRBV27 and TRBJ1-1; D uncertain. This CDR3 contains 14 residues. The germline gives CDR1 MNHEY, CDR2 SMNVEV (reference sequence). Trimming removed 3 bases at V and 0 bases at J, with 8 bases between.

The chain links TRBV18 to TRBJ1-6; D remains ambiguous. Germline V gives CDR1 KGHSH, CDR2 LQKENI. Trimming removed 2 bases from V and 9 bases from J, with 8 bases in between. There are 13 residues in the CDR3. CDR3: CASSPREPSPLHF. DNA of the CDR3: TGTGCCAGCTCACCAAGGGAGCCTTCACCCCTCCACTTT.

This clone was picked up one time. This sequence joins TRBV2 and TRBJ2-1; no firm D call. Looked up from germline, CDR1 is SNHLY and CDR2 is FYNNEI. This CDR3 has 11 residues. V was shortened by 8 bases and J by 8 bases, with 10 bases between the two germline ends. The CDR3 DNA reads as TGTGCCAGCGATCAAGCCTATGAGCAGTTCTTC. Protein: CASDQAYEQFF.

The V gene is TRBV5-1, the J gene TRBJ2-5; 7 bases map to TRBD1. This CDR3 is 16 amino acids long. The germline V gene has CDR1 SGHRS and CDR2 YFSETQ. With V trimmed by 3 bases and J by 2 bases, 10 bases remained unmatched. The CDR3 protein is CASSSARGQSQETQYF. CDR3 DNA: TGCGCCAGCAGCTCAGCCCGGGGACAGTCACAAGAGACCCAGTACTTC.

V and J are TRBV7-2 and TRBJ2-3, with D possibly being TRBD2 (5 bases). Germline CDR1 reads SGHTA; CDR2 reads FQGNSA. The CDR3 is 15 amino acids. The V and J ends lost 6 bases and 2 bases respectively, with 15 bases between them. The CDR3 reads CASRKAAENTDTQYF. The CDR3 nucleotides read TGTGCCAGCAGGAAAGCAGCGGAGAACACAGATACGCAGTATTTT.

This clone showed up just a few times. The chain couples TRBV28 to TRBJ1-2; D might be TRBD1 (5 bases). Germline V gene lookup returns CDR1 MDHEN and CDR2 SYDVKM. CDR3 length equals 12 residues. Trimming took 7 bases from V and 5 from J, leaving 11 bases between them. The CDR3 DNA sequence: TGTGCCAGCAACCGGGGGGTATATGGCTACACCTTC. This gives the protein CASNRGVYGYTF.

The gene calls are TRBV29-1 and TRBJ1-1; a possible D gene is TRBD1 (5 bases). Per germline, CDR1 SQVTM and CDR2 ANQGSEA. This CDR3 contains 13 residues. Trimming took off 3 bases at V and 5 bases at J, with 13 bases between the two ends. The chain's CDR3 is CSVEGQGGTEAFF. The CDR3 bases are TGCAGCGTTGAGGGGCAGGGAGGGACTGAAGCTTTCTTT.

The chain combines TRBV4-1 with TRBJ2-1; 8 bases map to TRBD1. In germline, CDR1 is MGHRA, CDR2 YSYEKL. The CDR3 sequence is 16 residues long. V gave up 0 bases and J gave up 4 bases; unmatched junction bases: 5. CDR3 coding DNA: TGCGCCAGCAGCCAAGATGGCTGGACAGGGTACAATGAGCAGTTCTTC. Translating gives CASSQDGWTGYNEQFF.

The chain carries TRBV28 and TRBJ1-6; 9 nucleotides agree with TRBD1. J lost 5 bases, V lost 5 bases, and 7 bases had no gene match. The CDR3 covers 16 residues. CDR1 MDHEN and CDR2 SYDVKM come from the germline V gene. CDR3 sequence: CASSPWTGVNNSPLHF. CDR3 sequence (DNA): TGTGCCAGCAGTCCCTGGACAGGGGTGAATAATTCACCCCTCCACTTT.

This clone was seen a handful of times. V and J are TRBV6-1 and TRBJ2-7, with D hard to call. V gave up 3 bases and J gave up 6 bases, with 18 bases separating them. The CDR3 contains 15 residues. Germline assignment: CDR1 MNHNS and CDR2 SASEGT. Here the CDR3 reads CASSDLAGMGREQYF. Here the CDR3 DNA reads TGTGCCAGCAGTGATCTTGCAGGTATGGGTCGCGAGCAGTACTTC.

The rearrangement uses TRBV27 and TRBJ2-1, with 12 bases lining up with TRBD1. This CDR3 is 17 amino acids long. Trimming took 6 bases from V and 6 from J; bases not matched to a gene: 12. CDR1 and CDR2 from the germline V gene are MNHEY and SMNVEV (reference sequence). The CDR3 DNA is TGTGCCAGCAGATTTGGGTTCGGGACAGGGGGCTTCAATGAGCAGTTCTTC. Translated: CASRFGFGTGGFNEQFF.

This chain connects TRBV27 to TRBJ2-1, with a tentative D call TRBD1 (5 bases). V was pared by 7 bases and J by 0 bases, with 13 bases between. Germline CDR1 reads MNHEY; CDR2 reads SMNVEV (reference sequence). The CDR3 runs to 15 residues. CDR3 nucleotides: TGTGCCAGCAACAAAGGGGTAAGCTCCTACAATGAGCAGTTCTTC. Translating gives CASNKGVSSYNEQFF.

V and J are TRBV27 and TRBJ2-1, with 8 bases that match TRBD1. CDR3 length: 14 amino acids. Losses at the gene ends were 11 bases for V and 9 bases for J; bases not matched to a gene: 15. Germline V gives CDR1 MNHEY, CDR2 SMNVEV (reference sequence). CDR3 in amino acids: CASRRQGASIEQFF. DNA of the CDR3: TGTGCCTCCCGACGGCAGGGGGCATCCATTGAGCAGTTCTTC.

CDR3 in amino acids: CASSPSGDQPQHF. CDR3 sequence (DNA): TGTGCCAGCTCACCGTCAGGCGATCAGCCCCAGCATTTT. V and J are TRBV18 and TRBJ1-5; the D is unclear. CDR3 length equals 13 residues. The germline V gene has CDR1 KGHSH and CDR2 LQKENI. The germline V and J ends were trimmed by 3 bases and 5 bases, with 8 bases remaining between them.

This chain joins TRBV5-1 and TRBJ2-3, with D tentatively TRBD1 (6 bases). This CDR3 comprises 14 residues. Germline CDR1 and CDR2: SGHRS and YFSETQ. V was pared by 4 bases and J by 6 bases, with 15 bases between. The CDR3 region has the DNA TGCGCCAGCAGCGCTACCTACAGGGCCGATACGCAGTATTTT. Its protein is CASSATYRADTQYF.

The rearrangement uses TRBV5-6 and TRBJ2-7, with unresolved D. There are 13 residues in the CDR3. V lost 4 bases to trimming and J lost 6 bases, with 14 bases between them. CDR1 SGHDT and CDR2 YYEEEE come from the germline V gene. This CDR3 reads CASSPSLKVEQYF. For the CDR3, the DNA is TGTGCCAGCAGCCCGTCCCTAAAAGTCGAGCAGTACTTC.

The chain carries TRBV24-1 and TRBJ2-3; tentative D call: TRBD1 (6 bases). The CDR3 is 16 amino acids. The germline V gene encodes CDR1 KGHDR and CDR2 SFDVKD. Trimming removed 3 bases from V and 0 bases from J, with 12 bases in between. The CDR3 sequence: CATSDADSSSTDTQYF. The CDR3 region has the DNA TGTGCCACCAGTGATGCGGACAGCTCTAGCACAGATACGCAGTATTTT.

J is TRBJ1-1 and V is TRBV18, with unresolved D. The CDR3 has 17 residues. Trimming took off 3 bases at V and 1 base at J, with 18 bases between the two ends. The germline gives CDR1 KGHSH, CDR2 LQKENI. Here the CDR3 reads CASSPKDGRFSNTEAFF. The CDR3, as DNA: TGTGCCAGCTCACCTAAGGATGGCAGGTTTTCGAACACTGAAGCTTTCTTT.

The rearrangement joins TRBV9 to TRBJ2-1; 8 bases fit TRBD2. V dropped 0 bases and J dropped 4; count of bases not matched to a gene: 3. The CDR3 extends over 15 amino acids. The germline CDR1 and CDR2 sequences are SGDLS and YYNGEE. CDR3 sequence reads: CASSVGLATYNEQFF. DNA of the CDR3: TGTGCCAGCAGCGTAGGACTAGCGACTTACAATGAGCAGTTCTTC.

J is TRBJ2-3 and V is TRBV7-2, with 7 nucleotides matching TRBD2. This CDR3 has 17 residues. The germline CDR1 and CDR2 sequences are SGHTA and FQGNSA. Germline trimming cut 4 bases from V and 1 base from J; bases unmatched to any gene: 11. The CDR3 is CASSYLFAGDGTDTQYF. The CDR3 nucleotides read TGTGCCAGCAGCTATTTATTCGCGGGAGATGGCACAGATACGCAGTATTTT.

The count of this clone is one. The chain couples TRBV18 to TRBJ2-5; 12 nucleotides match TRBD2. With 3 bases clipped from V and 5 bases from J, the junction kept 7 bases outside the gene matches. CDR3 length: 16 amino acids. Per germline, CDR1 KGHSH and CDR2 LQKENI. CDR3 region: CASSPRLAGGVETQYF. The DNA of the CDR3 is TGTGCCAGCTCACCCCGGCTAGCGGGAGGGGTGGAGACCCAGTACTTC.